Below, 2 T cell receptor beta chains from the same sample are listed, as sequenced in a study of tumor and adjacent non-tumor tissue in lung cancer. The template was RNA from unsorted bulk tissue. The normal lung tissue was taken more than 3 cm from the tumor edge. The library came from three nested PCR rounds adapted from ARM-PCR protocols. MiXCR, run by TCRdb on the multiplex PCR reads, gives a single entry per CDR3 protein. The sample has around 82,000 distinct CDR3 sequences; roughly 80% are singletons. Input material: distant non-tumor lung tissue. The receptors come from a man between 60 and 75 years old with non-small cell lung cancer.

The V and J genes are TRBV29-1 and TRBJ1-1, with unresolved D. The ends were cut back, 1 base at V and 7 bases at J, with 13 bases in the middle. Germline CDR1 and CDR2: SQVTM and ANQGSEA. The CDR3 length is 13 residues. DNA of the CDR3: TGCAGCGTTGAAGGGAGTTTCAATATTGAAGCTTTCTTT. Translated: CSVEGSFNIEAFF.

The V and J genes are TRBV20-1 and TRBJ2-1; TRBD2 matches at 10 bases. Germline lookup yields CDR1 DFQATT and CDR2 SNEGSKA (reference sequence). The CDR3 covers 14 residues. CDR3 region: CNAESGRVPIEQFF. The DNA of the CDR3 is TGCAATGCCGAAAGCGGGAGGGTCCCCATTGAGCAGTTCTTC.